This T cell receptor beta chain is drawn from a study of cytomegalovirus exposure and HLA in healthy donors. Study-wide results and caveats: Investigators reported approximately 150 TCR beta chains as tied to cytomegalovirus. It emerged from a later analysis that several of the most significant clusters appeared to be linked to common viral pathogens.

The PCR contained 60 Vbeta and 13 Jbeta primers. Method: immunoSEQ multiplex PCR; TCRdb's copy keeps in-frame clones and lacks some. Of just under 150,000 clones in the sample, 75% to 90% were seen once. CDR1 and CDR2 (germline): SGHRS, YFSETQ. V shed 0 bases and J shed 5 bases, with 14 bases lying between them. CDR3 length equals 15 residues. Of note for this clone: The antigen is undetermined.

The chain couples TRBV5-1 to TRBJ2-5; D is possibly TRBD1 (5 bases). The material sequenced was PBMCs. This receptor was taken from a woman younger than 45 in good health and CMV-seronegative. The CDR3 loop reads CASSLGQGMFETQYF. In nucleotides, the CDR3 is TGCGCCAGCAGCTTGGGCCAGGGAATGTTCGAGACCCAGTACTTC.